A selection of T cell receptor beta chains follows, all from one sample in a study of vaccination effects on CD4 cells after COVID-19. For these TCRs, the target antigens are not known. Only in-frame clones appear in the TCRdb table, and some are missing; sequencing was by immunoSEQ multiplex PCR. The profile shows around 50,000 clones, roughly 76% of them singletons. The specimen comprised CD4+ T cells from PBMCs cultured without peptide, sampled before COVID-19 vaccination. Receptors were obtained from a human donor who had a prior SARS-CoV-2 infection. Both conserved end residues are part of each CDR3. Fields, in order: J gene, V gene, clone size, D gene, CDR3 protein, CDR3 DNA. D genes are given only for firm matches. For some rows the clone size is stated as once, few or many, or as a class when expanded; others skip it.

>TRBJ1-1|TRBV5-1|NA|TRBD1
CASSSGTGGLEAFF
TGCGCCAGCAGCTCCGGGACAGGGGGCCTTGAAGCTTTCTTT
>TRBJ2-7|TRBV28|NA|TRBD2
CASSHDSIGGVSEEQYF
TGTGCCAGCAGTCACGACAGTATTGGGGGGGTAAGTGAGGAGCAGTACTTC
>TRBJ2-5|TRBV18|NA|TRBD1
CASSLGTEETQYF
TGTGCCAGCTCTCTTGGGACAGAAGAGACCCAGTACTTC
>TRBJ2-3|TRBV15|NA|NA
CATKQTALNTDTQYF
TGTGCCACCAAACAGACCGCCCTGAACACAGATACGCAGTATTTT
>TRBJ2-3|TRBV7-2|NA|NA
CASSLLGGTGDTQYF
TGTGCCAGCAGCTTACTCGGGGGAACAGGAGATACGCAGTATTTT
>TRBJ2-6|TRBV11-2|NA|NA
CASSLQSGANVLTF
TGTGCCAGCAGCTTGCAGTCTGGGGCCAACGTCCTGACTTTC
>TRBJ1-2|TRBV6-5|NA|NA
CASSYSAGGDYGYTF
TGTGCCAGCAGTTACTCGGCAGGCGGGGACTATGGCTACACCTTC
>TRBJ2-5|TRBV6-2/TRBV6-3|NA|NA
CASSYLSRETQYF
TGTGCCAGCAGTTACCTTTCAAGAGAGACCCAGTACTTC
>TRBJ1-1|TRBV4-3|NA|TRBD1
CASSQAKGANTEAFF
TGCGCCAGCAGCCAAGCGAAGGGGGCAAACACTGAAGCTTTCTTT
>TRBJ1-5|TRBV6-5|few|NA
CASSYERTGQPQHF
TGTGCCAGCAGTTACGAGAGGACGGGTCAGCCCCAGCATTTT
>TRBJ1-2|TRBV3-1/TRBV3-2|NA|NA
CASSQRANYGYTF
TGTGCCAGCAGCCAGAGAGCTAACTATGGCTACACCTTC
>TRBJ2-5|TRBV18|NA|TRBD1
CASSPPGGQGETQYF
TGTGCCAGCTCACCACCAGGGGGCCAGGGAGAGACCCAGTACTTC
>TRBJ1-6|TRBV7-2|NA|NA
CASSLDRDWALHF
TGTGCCAGCAGCTTAGACAGGGATTGGGCCCTCCACTTT
>TRBJ1-2|TRBV18|NA|NA
CASSPVRVYSGEHGYTF
TGTGCCAGCTCACCAGTAAGGGTTTACAGTGGAGAACATGGCTACACCTTC
>TRBJ1-2|TRBV6-5|NA|TRBD1
CASSYSTDRGIGGYTF
TGTGCCAGCAGTTACTCCACGGACAGGGGGATCGGTGGCTACACCTTC
>TRBJ2-1|TRBV5-1|once|TRBD1
CASSLSPGGYNEQFF
TGCGCCAGCAGCTTGTCGCCAGGGGGCTATAATGAGCAGTTCTTC
>TRBJ1-2|TRBV7-9|NA|NA
CASTVTTGVYGYTF
TGTGCCAGCACCGTAACAACAGGAGTCTATGGCTACACCTTC
>TRBJ2-3|TRBV10-3|NA|TRBD2
CATGPSGGIDTQYF
TGTGCCACTGGCCCTAGCGGGGGGATAGATACGCAGTATTTT
>TRBJ2-3|TRBV15|NA|NA
CATSRDGLSTDTQYF
TGTGCCACCAGCAGAGATGGCCTTAGCACAGATACGCAGTATTTT
>TRBJ2-1|TRBV27|NA|NA
CASGSGFHVNEQFF
TGTGCCAGCGGTAGCGGTTTTCACGTGAATGAGCAGTTCTTC
>TRBJ1-1|TRBV12-5|NA|NA
CASGWTVNTEAFF
TGTGCTAGTGGTTGGACAGTTAACACTGAAGCTTTCTTT
>TRBJ1-1|TRBV6-5|NA|NA
CASSPGSAEYTEAFF
TGTGCCAGCAGCCCCGGGTCGGCGGAATACACTGAAGCTTTCTTT
>TRBJ1-2|TRBV11-3|NA|NA
CASSLGGVGYTF
TGTGCCAGCAGCTTGGGGGGGGTAGGCTACACCTTC
>TRBJ1-6|TRBV12-3/TRBV12-4|NA|NA
CASSFWVHSPLHF
TGTGCCAGCAGTTTTTGGGTACATTCACCCCTCCACTTT
>TRBJ2-7|TRBV29-1|NA|NA
CSVVWGGGYEQYF
TGCAGCGTTGTGTGGGGCGGAGGCTACGAGCAGTACTTC
>TRBJ1-2|TRBV5-1|NA|NA
CASSPGTGGGYTF
TGCGCCAGCAGCCCCGGGACCGGGGGTGGCTACACCTTC
>TRBJ2-5|TRBV6-1|NA|TRBD2
CASSGDLAGDQETQYF
TGTGCCAGCAGTGGAGACTTAGCGGGGGATCAGGAGACCCAGTACTTC
>TRBJ2-2|TRBV29-1|NA|NA
CSVEDAPGAGELFF
TGCAGCGTTGAAGATGCTCCAGGGGCCGGGGAGCTGTTTTTT
>TRBJ2-2|TRBV18|NA|NA
CASSPPSGTAGTGELFF
TGTGCCAGCTCACCACCCAGTGGGACTGCGGGCACCGGGGAGCTGTTTTTT
>TRBJ1-2|TRBV19|few|TRBD1
CASSDPGQGFYGYTF
TGTGCCAGCTCGGATCCGGGACAGGGATTCTATGGCTACACCTTC
>TRBJ2-3|TRBV5-1|NA|NA
CASSSDGTDTQYF
TGCGCCAGCAGCTCGGACGGGACAGATACGCAGTATTTT
>TRBJ2-2|TRBV9|NA|NA
CASSVVALTGELFF
TGTGCCAGCAGCGTAGTAGCACTCACCGGGGAGCTGTTTTTT
>TRBJ2-7|TRBV5-4|NA|NA
CASSLAPGQGKGYEQYF
TGTGCCAGCAGCTTGGCCCCCGGCCAGGGCAAAGGGTACGAGCAGTACTTC
>TRBJ1-1|TRBV7-2|NA|TRBD1
CASSFTGTVEAFF
TGTGCCAGCAGCTTTACCGGGACAGTTGAAGCTTTCTTT
>TRBJ1-1|TRBV5-1|few|NA
CASSSSLKEIAFF
TGCGCCAGCAGCTCGTCCCTGAAAGAGATAGCTTTCTTT
>TRBJ1-1|TRBV2|NA|NA
CASSEGHMNTEAFF
TGTGCCAGCAGTGAGGGCCATATGAACACTGAAGCTTTCTTT
>TRBJ2-7|TRBV14|NA|TRBD2
CASSQGPSGSSYEQYF
TGTGCCAGCAGCCAAGGTCCTAGCGGGAGCTCCTACGAGCAGTACTTC
>TRBJ1-1|TRBV10-3|NA|NA
CAISETTTGIKGVNTEAFF
TGTGCCATCAGTGAGACTACCACGGGGATTAAAGGGGTGAACACTGAAGCTTTCTTT
>TRBJ2-5|TRBV7-8|NA|NA
CASTSGGFPVETQYF
TGTGCCAGCACCTCTGGGGGCTTCCCTGTAGAGACCCAGTACTTC
>TRBJ1-5|TRBV2|NA|TRBD1
CASTVGQGGQPQHF
TGTGCCAGCACTGTGGGACAGGGAGGTCAGCCCCAGCATTTT
>TRBJ1-1|TRBV19|NA|NA
CASSISHRGQYTEAFF
TGTGCCAGTAGTATATCGCATCGAGGGCAGTACACTGAAGCTTTCTTT
>TRBJ2-5|TRBV2|NA|NA
CASKGQEGGQETQYF
TGTGCCAGCAAGGGCCAGGAGGGGGGGCAAGAGACCCAGTACTTC
>TRBJ2-3|TRBV11-3|NA|NA
CASSLGDVPDTQYF
TGTGCCAGCAGCTTAGGCGACGTGCCAGATACGCAGTATTTT
>TRBJ1-1|TRBV5-1|NA|NA
CASSLGVSPEVNTEAFF
TGCGCCAGCAGCTTGGGAGTGTCGCCGGAAGTGAACACTGAAGCTTTCTTT
>TRBJ1-6|TRBV5-8|few|NA
CASSLILGGGLVDSPLHF
TGTGCCAGCAGCTTGATATTGGGTGGGGGTCTCGTCGATTCACCCCTCCACTTT
>TRBJ1-5|TRBV5-1|few|NA
CASSLDALDQPQHF
TGCGCCAGCAGCTTGGATGCGCTGGATCAGCCCCAGCATTTT
>TRBJ2-1|TRBV15|once|NA
CATSRDHGEQFF
TGTGCCACCAGCAGAGATCACGGTGAGCAGTTCTTC